This TCR beta chain was identified in a study of shared clonotypes between healthy human individuals (dated by TCRdb to 2020 to 2021). A note on the overall study: The cohort included a few men and a couple of women between 18 and 49 years of age. Leukapheresis yielded between about 0.85 and 10 billion PBMCs per donor. To increase sequencing depth and limit assay-specific biases, TCR repertoire library preparation and sequencing were carried out by different laboratories using diverse techniques. To estimate repertoire size and how much clonotype sharing occurs between individuals, the study deeply sequenced the blood TCR repertoires of several healthy adults. What the study reported, not specific to this receptor: The genetic and exposure-history diversity represented was limited by the small number of donors. Only blood was sampled, and tissue TCR repertoires likely differ from those in blood. Pairwise subsampling indicated that sequencing depth was expected to affect the degree of clonotype sharing among donors.

The germline V end is reduced by 6 bases and the J end by 10 bases; junction bases left unmatched: 14. The CDR3, from cysteine to phenylalanine, totals 14 residues. Of all the DNA, just the CDR3 is kept, 42 bases in frame from base 1. Per the germline V gene, SQVTM is the CDR1 and ANQGSEA is the CDR2. Donors were healthy HIV-negative adults with no recently reported acute infections or vaccinations. Every donor was a Caucasian adult living in Nashville, Tennessee, USA. For unsorted samples, some 100 million PBMCs were counted, and genomic DNA was extracted using the QIAamp DNA Blood Mini kit. Blood was obtained by leukapheresis, after which PBMCs were separated by Ficoll-Histopaque density gradient centrifugation and cryopreserved in liquid nitrogen vapor phase. Using the deep immunoSEQ assay, TCR CDR3 regions were amplified from genomic DNA by multiplex PCR. For each cell subset, the extracted genomic DNA was distributed evenly across all wells of several immunoSEQ 96-well plates, and each plate served as one replicate. For unsorted PBMC, around 290 ng of genomic DNA, equivalent to 25,000 to 35,000 T cell genomes, went into each replicate PCR. Ten immunoSEQ deep assay plates were used to sequence unsorted PBMC genomic DNA. Purified libraries were measured with a Qubit 3.0 fluorometer, size-checked on a Bioanalyzer 2100, and measured again with the KAPA Library Quantification kit. Every immunoSEQ 96-well plate was sequenced on a separate single-read 150-cycle Illumina NextSeq 550 flow cell. Per the original workflow: Because the immunoSEQ output included only junctional sequences and no quality scores, the filtering could not be the same as the filtering used for full-length reads. To assign V/J genes and CDR3, sequences were annotated against IMGT germline references using PyIR, a Python wrapper for IgBLAST v1.9. Reads with weak V/J assignments (E-value above 1e-6), missing CDR3, stop codons, out-of-frame junctions, or ambiguous translated residues were removed. A V3J clonotype was defined by an identical inferred V gene, J gene, and CDR3 amino acid sequence. Percentage overlap between repertoires was calculated by dividing the number of shared unique clonotypes by the size of the smaller repertoire. Richness of each repertoire was evaluated using RTK rarefaction, the Chao1 estimator, and Recon v2.1 estimates of unobserved clonotypes. TCRdb mirrors the immuneACCESS table, restricted to in-frame sequences. Some clones are absent from its copies; in checked studies, under half trace to an unresolved V gene, and the reason for the others is unknown. V and J calls and clone size are copied from that table; D and trimming were computed from the DNA. The sample table holds 400,000 to 600,000 clones, of which 60% to 80% were seen once. The ten largest account for under 15% of the sample.

In the case of this clone: Its antigen is currently not known. Per-base quality was not reported, and no clone a single base away is much larger than it.

The sequence was obtained from a woman in her thirties or forties in good health. Some clones in this sample may be carry-over from other donors' samples. What was sequenced was PBMCs. The rearrangement combines TRBV29-1 with TRBJ2-1; 8 of the junction bases match TRBD2. The DNA reads TGCAGCGTCGGGATGCCTGGACTAGCTTGGGAGCAGTTCTTC. It translates as CSVGMPGLAWEQFF.